The 24 T cell receptor beta chains below all came from one sample that was sequenced in a study of blood T cell repertoires in COVID-19. Clones were sequenced by immunoSEQ multiplex PCR, and TCRdb holds only the in-frame ones, with some missing. The sample has about 120,000 clones; 88% are singletons. The sequenced sample was peripheral blood. Receptors were obtained from a man aged 50 or older with acute or convalescent COVID-19.

The CDR3 spells CASSVESRWGLQNEQFF. The CDR3 DNA follows: TGTGCCAGCAGCGTAGAGAGTCGATGGGGGCTACAGAATGAGCAGTTCTTC. The chain is built from TRBV9 and TRBJ2-1; D might be TRBD1 (6 bases). From germline, CDR1 is SGDLS and CDR2 YYNGEE. V was clipped by 0 bases and J by 7 bases, with 20 bases between them. This CDR3 has 17 amino acids.

This rearrangement joins TRBV20-1 to TRBJ2-7; D possibly corresponds to TRBD2 (5 bases). Per the germline V gene, CDR1 is DFQATT and CDR2 is SNEGSKA (reference sequence). V lost 5 bases, J lost 7 bases, and 12 bases lay in between. This CDR3 is built from 11 residues. In nucleotides, the CDR3 is TGCAGTGCTGGAGGAATGAGGGAGCAGTACTTC. It yields the protein CSAGGMREQYF.

The V and J genes are TRBV6-5 and TRBJ2-7; D remains ambiguous. The CDR3 contains 11 residues. The V gene lost 10 bases and the J gene lost 5 bases, with 12 bases spanning the gap. Germline lookup yields CDR1 MNHEY and CDR2 SVGAGI. The CDR3 is CATLDSHEQYF. Written as DNA, the CDR3 is TGTGCCACGTTAGATTCCCACGAGCAGTACTTC.

The chain links TRBV10-3 to TRBJ1-3; TRBD1 is a possible D gene (5 bases). Per germline, CDR1 ENHRY and CDR2 SYGVKD. Trimming shortened V by 10 bases and J by 7 bases, and 20 bases separated the two germline ends. The CDR3 is 14 residues long. The CDR3 DNA reads TGTGCCACCGATCAGGGAATTCGTCCCAACACCATATATTTT. Its translation: CATDQGIRPNTIYF.

The chain is built from TRBV5-4 and TRBJ2-3; 8 bases match TRBD2. The CDR3 contains 17 residues. V was pared by 4 bases and J by 2 bases, with 12 bases of the junction left unmatched. Germline CDR1 reads SGHNT; CDR2 reads YYREEE (reference sequence). The CDR3 DNA reads as TGTGCCAGCAGCCGTACTATCACTAGCGGAAACACAGATACGCAGTATTTT. Residues: CASSRTITSGNTDTQYF. Full variable domain (missing parts from reference TRBV5-4 and TRBJ2-3): ETGVTQSPTHLIKTRGQQVTLRCSSQSGHNTVSWYQQALGQGPQFIFQYYREEENGRGNFPPRFSGLQFPNYSSELNVNALELDDSALYLCASSRTITSGNTDTQYFGPGTRLTVL.

The chain is built from TRBV23-1 and TRBJ2-2; 9 bases match TRBD2. TRBV23-1 is identified as an open reading frame with a role that is uncertain. The CDR3 totals 18 residues. Trimming took 1 base from V and 4 from J; bases not matched to a gene: 10. The CDR3 sequence is CASSQLQVLREGTGELFF. In DNA form, the CDR3 reads TGCGCCAGCAGTCAATTGCAGGTATTGCGGGAGGGCACCGGGGAGCTGTTTTTT.

The chain carries TRBV6-4 and TRBJ2-2; TRBD2 matches 10 bases. Germline CDR1 MRHNA, CDR2 SNTAGT. V shed 3 bases and J 7 bases; nucleotides not matched to a gene: 5. The CDR3 consists of 15 residues. The CDR3 DNA reads TGTGCCAGCAGTGAGAGACTAGCGGGCTTCGGGGAGCTGTTTTTT. Translation: CASSERLAGFGELFF.

The V and J genes are TRBV5-1 and TRBJ1-6; D is perhaps TRBD1 (6 bases). V was cut by 0 bases and J by 6 bases, with 10 bases left in between. Germline V gene data show CDR1 as SGHRS and CDR2 as YFSETQ. The CDR3 is made up of 15 amino acids. The CDR3 DNA reads TGCGCCAGCAGCTTGGGACCAGGGGTTAATTCACCCCTCCACTTT. This gives the protein CASSLGPGVNSPLHF.

The chain uses TRBV3-1 (or the pseudogene TRBV3-2) and TRBJ1-5; the D is unclear. This CDR3 is built from 13 residues. Trimming removed 4 bases from V and 6 bases from J, with 10 bases in between. Germline V gives CDR1 LGHDT, CDR2 YNNKEL (reference sequence). The CDR3: CASSPGVRQPQHF. The CDR3, as DNA: TGTGCCAGCAGCCCGGGAGTCCGTCAGCCCCAGCATTTT.

This chain links TRBV24-1 with TRBJ2-1, with TRBD2 identical over 8 bases. The germline V gene encodes CDR1 KGHDR and CDR2 SFDVKD. The CDR3 length is 14 residues. V lost 5 bases, J lost 2 bases, and 1 base stayed unmatched. The CDR3 DNA sequence: TGTGCCACCAGTGCGGGAGGGCCCTACAATGAGCAGTTCTTC. It yields the protein CATSAGGPYNEQFF.

This clone was counted between two and nine times. The rearrangement links TRBV9 to TRBJ2-6; 9 bases align to TRBD1. The V and J ends lost 0 bases and 0 bases, in that order; junction bases with no gene match: 13. Germline V gene lookup returns CDR1 SGDLS and CDR2 YYNGEE. The CDR3 is 21 residues long. CDR3: CASSVVGGGQGVSSGANVLTF. CDR3 DNA: TGTGCCAGCAGCGTAGTCGGAGGGGGACAGGGCGTGAGCTCTGGGGCCAACGTCCTGACTTTC.

This clone was recorded only once. A read error may produce the germline difference seen at one junction end. This CDR3 is CASSLGGTSSTHF. CDR3 DNA sequence: TGTGCCAGCAGCTTAGGTGGGACTAGCTCTACGCACTTC. The gene calls are TRBV7-2 and TRBJ2-7; 9 positions match TRBD2. The CDR3 covers 13 residues. CDR1 is SGHTA and CDR2 is FQGNSA in the germline V gene.

This clone was observed once. The same CDR3 is also encoded by other DNA sequences in this sample. The genes are TRBV5-1 and TRBJ2-3; maybe TRBD1 (6 bases). The CDR3 is 15 residues long. In germline, CDR1 is SGHRS, CDR2 YFSETQ. V was pared by 0 bases and J by 3 bases, with 11 bases between. In nucleotides, the CDR3 is TGCGCCAGCAGCTTGGAGGGGGACGGTACAGATACGCAGTATTTT. It specifies CASSLEGDGTDTQYF.

The chain is built from TRBV12-5 and TRBJ1-1, with 8 bases identical to TRBD1. The length of the CDR3 is 15 residues. J lost 5 bases, V lost 2 bases, and 7 bases had no gene match. CDR1 and CDR2 (germline): LGHNT, FRNRAP. CDR3 residues: CASGLYQGAGTEAFF. The DNA for the CDR3 is TGTGCTAGTGGTTTGTATCAGGGGGCGGGTACTGAAGCTTTCTTT.

V is TRBV27 and J is TRBJ2-7, with 7 bases lining up with TRBD2. V was clipped by 11 bases and J by 3 bases; unmatched bases: 13. Germline values: CDR1 MNHEY, CDR2 SMNVEV (reference sequence). CDR3 size: 14 residues. The CDR3 DNA follows: TGTGCCTCCTCGAGGGAGGGAGGGAGCTACGAGCAGTACTTC. Its protein is CASSREGGSYEQYF.

This clone showed up just a few times. V usage is TRBV4-1 and J usage is TRBJ1-1, with a possible D match to TRBD1 (5 bases). V was shortened by 1 base and J by 3 bases, with 9 bases between the two germline ends. The CDR3 loop spans 14 amino acids. Germline CDR1 and CDR2: MGHRA and YSYEKL. CDR3 coding DNA: TGCGCCAGCAGCCAAGGGGGCGGATACACTGAAGCTTTCTTT. Translated, it gives CASSQGGGYTEAFF.

This chain links TRBV9 with TRBJ1-5, with 9 bases fitting TRBD1. The V gene's germline CDR1 is SGDLS and CDR2 YYNGEE. Losses at the gene ends were 2 bases for V and 1 base for J; bases not matched to a gene: 1. CDR3 length: 15 amino acids. The CDR3 spells CASSVGTGSNQPQHF. The CDR3 DNA follows: TGTGCCAGCAGCGTCGGGACAGGGAGCAATCAGCCCCAGCATTTT.

The rearrangement uses TRBV27 and TRBJ2-7; 7 bases align to TRBD2. The CDR3 is made up of 17 amino acids. The V segment lost 6 bases and the J segment 4 bases; nucleotides outside the gene matches: 18. Germline loops: CDR1 MNHEY, CDR2 SMNVEV (reference sequence). The CDR3 coding sequence is TGTGCCAGCAGCCGCCCCGGACTGAGCGGGGAGAGTTACGAGCAGTACTTC. This translates into CASSRPGLSGESYEQYF.

This chain uses TRBV29-1 with TRBJ1-2; perhaps TRBD1 as D (5 bases). The length of the CDR3 is 14 residues. Germline CDR1 is SQVTM and CDR2 is ANQGSEA. V shed 0 bases and J shed 6 bases, with 14 bases lying between them. DNA for the CDR3: TGCAGCGTTGAAGATGCCGGGGGTTGGGATGGCTACACCTTC. Amino acid sequence: CSVEDAGGWDGYTF. Combining the CDR3 with reference TRBV29-1 and TRBJ1-2 gives the whole variable domain SAVISQKPSRDICQRGTSLTIQCQVDSQVTMMFWYRQQPGQSLTLIATANQGSEATYESGFVIDKFPISRPNLTFSTLTVSNMSPEDSSIYLCSVEDAGGWDGYTFGSGTRLTVV.

The genes are TRBV6-5 and TRBJ2-7; the D gene is possibly TRBD2 (5 bases). Germline V lookup: CDR1 MNHEY, CDR2 SVGAGI. There are 13 residues in the CDR3. Trimming removed 5 bases from V and 4 bases from J, with 12 bases in between. CDR3 DNA sequence: TGTGCCAGCAGTACTAGGCAGCGGTACGAGCAGTACTTC. Amino acid sequence: CASSTRQRYEQYF.

The chain is built from TRBV3-1 (or the pseudogene TRBV3-2) and TRBJ2-2; the D is unclear. The CDR3 is 14 residues long. From germline, CDR1 is LGHDT and CDR2 YNNKEL (reference sequence). Trimming shortened V by 0 bases and J by 5 bases, and 7 bases separated the two germline ends. In DNA form, the CDR3 reads TGTGCCAGCAGCCAAGAATCGGAGACCGGGGAGCTGTTTTTT. Its protein product is CASSQESETGELFF.

This clone was observed a handful of times. The rearrangement links TRBV11-3 to TRBJ2-1, with 8 nucleotides matching TRBD1. With V trimmed by 3 bases and J by 7 bases, 11 bases remained unmatched. Germline V lookup: CDR1 SGHNT, CDR2 YENEEA. The CDR3 is 16 residues long. CDR3 coding DNA: TGTGCCAGCAGCTTCCGCCTAGGACAGGGCAGGAATGAGCAGTTCTTC. It translates to CASSFRLGQGRNEQFF.

In DNA form, the CDR3 reads TGTGCCAGCAGTTCGGACACAGCCGACGATGAGCAGTTCTTC. Its translation: CASSSDTADDEQFF. This chain connects TRBV27 to TRBJ2-1; D might be TRBD1 (5 bases). CDR1 is MNHEY and CDR2 is SMNVEV in the germline V gene (reference sequence). The CDR3 is 14 amino acids. V was shortened by 4 bases and J by 8 bases, with 15 bases between the two germline ends.

The chain couples TRBV24-1 to TRBJ2-1; 11 bases are shared with TRBD2. The germline V gene encodes CDR1 KGHDR and CDR2 SFDVKD. This CDR3 is 17 amino acids long. V lost 9 bases and J lost 0; bases outside the gene matches: 9. Here the CDR3 reads CATETSGAKSSYNEQFF. In DNA, the CDR3 is TGTGCCACCGAGACTAGCGGGGCCAAGAGCTCCTACAATGAGCAGTTCTTC.